This passage covers 31 T cell receptor beta chains from one sample sequenced in a study of human T cells and chemical hapten exposure. Time point described: healthy volunteer bleed at 2 weeks. The authors extracted total RNA from unfractionated whole blood. MiXCR, applied by TCRdb to the RACE reads, yields one record per CDR3 protein. This table holds tens of thousands of distinct CDR3 sequences, about 7.7% found once. The sample consisted of whole blood. The receptors stem from a human donor in good health. Some clones in this sample may be carry-over from other donors' samples.

In its sample, this clonotype was seen a few times. This chain connects TRBV20-1 to TRBJ2-1; the match to TRBD2 covers 9 bases. The length of the CDR3 is 16 residues. From germline, CDR1 is DFQATT and CDR2 SNEGSKA (reference sequence). V dropped 0 bases and J dropped 4; count of bases not matched to a gene: 7. The CDR3 protein is CSARELAGSRYNEQFF. In nucleotides, the CDR3 is TGCAGTGCTAGAGAACTAGCGGGCTCTCGTTACAATGAGCAGTTCTTC.

This clonotype was picked up many times. V and J are TRBV6-6 and TRBJ2-1; the match to TRBD2 covers 10 bases. The CDR3 is 12 residues long. CDR1 MNHNY and CDR2 SVGAGI come from the germline V gene (reference sequence). Unmatched junction bases numbered 6, after V lost 4 bases and J lost 15 bases. CDR3 nucleotide sequence: TGTGCCAGCAGTTTCGGGACTAGCGAGAGGTTCTTC. Residues: CASSFGTSERFF.

The chain joins TRBV7-2 to TRBJ2-3, with 12 bases that match TRBD2. Germline CDR1 is SGHTA and CDR2 is FQGNSA. J lost 6 bases, V lost 1 base, and 5 bases had no gene match. CDR3 length: 16 amino acids. The CDR3 spells CASSLGLAGAGDTQYF. DNA for the CDR3: TGTGCCAGCAGCTTAGGACTAGCGGGGGCGGGGGATACGCAGTATTTT.

The sample holds many counts of this clonotype. The chain has TRBV2 and TRBJ2-7, with unresolved D. V was shortened by 7 bases and J by 0 bases, with 10 bases between the two germline ends. The germline CDR1 and CDR2 sequences are SNHLY and FYNNEI. The CDR3 runs 13 residues. The CDR3 DNA follows: TGTGCCAGCACCAGAACGTTCTCCTACGAGCAGTACTTC. This translates into CASTRTFSYEQYF.

V and J are TRBV27 and TRBJ1-5; D not resolved. The CDR3 totals 13 residues. V lost 6 bases and J 6 bases, leaving 12 bases between the germline ends. The germline gives CDR1 MNHEY, CDR2 SMNVEV (reference sequence). This CDR3 reads CASRPSLFQPQHF. As DNA, the CDR3 is TGTGCCAGCAGACCCTCTCTATTTCAGCCCCAGCATTTT.

The table lists this clonotype with a few counts. The chain employs TRBV6-2 or TRBV6-3 and TRBJ2-1; 10 positions agree with TRBD2. The CDR3 has 16 amino acids. V was clipped by 5 bases and J by 2 bases; unmatched bases: 6. Germline V CDR1 and CDR2: MNHEY, SVGEGT. The CDR3 DNA follows: TGTGCCAGCAGTCTAAATAGCGGGGGGACCTACAATGAGCAGTTCTTC. Its protein product is CASSLNSGGTYNEQFF.

Many counts were recorded for this clonotype. The chain employs TRBV7-9 and TRBJ2-3, with 8 bases aligning to TRBD2. The V segment lost 3 bases and the J segment 3 bases; nucleotides outside the gene matches: 11. The CDR3 loop spans 17 amino acids. Germline V gene data show CDR1 as SEHNR and CDR2 as FQNEAQ (reference sequence). CDR3 in DNA: TGTGCCAGCAGCTTTTCGGCTAGCGGGTCCAAAACAGATACGCAGTATTTT. It is translated as CASSFSASGSKTDTQYF.

Regarding this clonotype: The germline gene is not matched at one end of the junction; a read error may be the cause. The gene calls are TRBV18 and TRBJ2-1; D gene uncertain. The CDR3 totals 14 residues. Germline V CDR1 and CDR2: KGHSH, LQKENI. The CDR3, as DNA: TGTGCCCGCTCACCCCAGGACGGAAACAATGAGCAGTTCTTC. Amino acids: CARSPQDGNNEQFF.

On this clonotype: It may be a read error: a sequence one base away is much more abundant. V and J are TRBV28 and TRBJ2-4; D unresolved. The CDR3 sequence is 10 residues long. Trimming took 11 bases from V and 2 from J, leaving 4 bases between them. Germline CDR1 reads MDHEN; CDR2 reads SYDVKM. CDR3 protein: CAGSKNIQYF. The CDR3 DNA reads TGTGCCGGCTCCAAAAACATTCAGTACTTC.

This clonotype was detected a few times. The chain employs TRBV5-6 and TRBJ1-1; D is possibly TRBD1 (6 bases). The germline V gene encodes CDR1 SGHDT and CDR2 YYEEEE. The V gene lost 4 bases and the J gene lost 3 bases, with 13 bases spanning the gap. The CDR3 has 14 amino acids. DNA of the CDR3: TGTGCCAGCAGCCGCGACAGGTTTTACACTGAAGCTTTCTTT. Its translation is CASSRDRFYTEAFF.

Only a few counts were recorded for this clonotype. The chain employs TRBV5-1 and TRBJ2-1, with D perhaps TRBD1 (5 bases). Germline V lookup: CDR1 SGHRS, CDR2 YFSETQ. The CDR3 spans 17 residues. The V gene lost 0 bases and the J gene lost 0 bases, with 13 bases spanning the gap. CDR3 residues: CASSLGGDELSYNEQFF. CDR3 nucleotide sequence: TGCGCCAGCAGCTTGGGGGGCGACGAACTCTCCTACAATGAGCAGTTCTTC.

In its sample, this clonotype was seen many times. V usage is TRBV12-5 and J usage is TRBJ2-2; 7 nucleotides agree with TRBD2. CDR3 size: 19 residues. Germline-derived CDR1 and CDR2 are LGHNT and FRNRAP. Trimming took 3 bases from V and 0 from J; bases not matched to a gene: 13. The CDR3 DNA is TGTGCTAGTGGTTTCCTCGGTGTTAGCGGGTTCGCGAACACCGGGGAGCTGTTTTTT. Translation: CASGFLGVSGFANTGELFF.

This clonotype was detected ten times or more. This chain connects TRBV10-2 to TRBJ1-1; no clear D gene. V lost 7 bases, J lost 0 bases, and 15 bases lay in between. CDR1 and CDR2 from the germline V gene are WSHSY and SAAADI. This CDR3 is 15 amino acids long. As DNA, the CDR3 is TGCGCCAGCATACCCAATCCAGGCATGAACACTGAAGCTTTCTTT. Translating it yields CASIPNPGMNTEAFF.

This clonotype was observed a handful of times. The chain links TRBV2 to TRBJ1-2; 7 nucleotides align to TRBD1. The germline V gene encodes CDR1 SNHLY and CDR2 FYNNEI. The junction had 8 bases not matched to a gene; V was cut back by 7 bases and J by 0 bases. The CDR3 is made up of 15 amino acids. The CDR3 DNA follows: TGTGCCAGCACACTTGACAGGGACGCTAACTATGGCTACACCTTC. Translated: CASTLDRDANYGYTF.

The rearrangement joins TRBV7-7 to TRBJ1-1, with 7 bases fitting TRBD1. The CDR3 is 13 residues long. V shed 5 bases and J 5 bases; nucleotides not matched to a gene: 5. The germline V gene has CDR1 SSHAT and CDR2 FNYEAQ (reference sequence). CDR3 sequence: CASSQGEGTEAFF. The CDR3 bases are TGTGCCAGCAGCCAGGGGGAAGGAACTGAAGCTTTCTTT.

In this sample, this clonotype turned up many times. The chain uses TRBV2 and TRBJ2-3, with 10 bases identical to TRBD2. This CDR3 spans 17 amino acids. V lost 3 bases to trimming and J lost 0 bases; unmatched junction nucleotides: 6. CDR1 and CDR2 (germline): SNHLY, FYNNEI. The CDR3 DNA reads TGTGCCAGCAGTGATCTGGGACTAGCGAGCAGCACAGATACGCAGTATTTT. This gives the protein CASSDLGLASSTDTQYF.

The V and J genes are TRBV27 and TRBJ1-1; the D is unclear. The CDR3 extends over 13 amino acids. Germline V lookup: CDR1 MNHEY, CDR2 SMNVEV (reference sequence). Trimming took 3 bases from V and 2 from J, leaving 7 bases between them. The CDR3 reads CASSFMGNTEAFF. Written as DNA, the CDR3 is TGTGCCAGCAGTTTTATGGGAAACACTGAAGCTTTCTTT.

The V call is TRBV5-6, the J call TRBJ1-4; 8 bases match TRBD1. The CDR3 totals 14 residues. Germline values: CDR1 SGHDT, CDR2 YYEEEE. V lost 4 bases and J lost 8; bases outside the gene matches: 7. This CDR3 reads CASSVDRAYEKLFF. CDR3 sequence (DNA): TGTGCCAGCAGCGTGGACAGGGCTTACGAAAAACTGTTTTTT.

This clonotype turned up a few times. This chain uses TRBV7-2 with TRBJ1-1, with D perhaps matching TRBD1 (5 bases). The CDR3 extends over 14 amino acids. Trimming pared 5 bases from V and 7 bases from J, leaving 17 bases between. Germline V gene data show CDR1 as SGHTA and CDR2 as FQGNSA. The CDR3 bases are TGTGCCAGCAGCCTACGCAGGGACGGGCATGAAGCTTTCTTT. Translated: CASSLRRDGHEAFF.

V usage is TRBV6-6 and J usage is TRBJ1-1; 8 positions match TRBD1. Germline CDR1 MNHNY, CDR2 SVGAGI (reference sequence). The CDR3 has 13 amino acids. Trimming at V came to 4 bases and at J to 6 bases, leaving 4 bases not matched to a gene. Written as DNA, the CDR3 is TGTGCCAGCAGTTTAGGGACAGGACCTGAAGCTTTCTTT. This encodes CASSLGTGPEAFF.

This rearrangement joins TRBV7-2 to TRBJ2-3, with 12 nucleotides matching TRBD1. Trimming cost V 2 bases and J 1 base; bases outside gene matches: 7. Germline V gene data show CDR1 as SGHTA and CDR2 as FQGNSA. This CDR3 has 18 amino acids. This chain's CDR3 is CASSLRRDRGLGTDTQYF. Here the CDR3 DNA reads TGTGCCAGCAGCTTAAGAAGGGACAGGGGGCTTGGCACAGATACGCAGTATTTT.

The chain uses TRBV5-1 and TRBJ1-1; D ambiguous. The germline V gene has CDR1 SGHRS and CDR2 YFSETQ. The V end lost 4 bases, the J end lost 0 bases, and 7 bases lay between the germline ends. The CDR3 consists of 13 residues. The CDR3: CASSANLNTEAFF. CDR3 bases: TGCGCCAGCAGCGCTAATTTGAACACTGAAGCTTTCTTT.

This clonotype showed up many times. The chain carries TRBV4-2 and TRBJ2-1, with D possibly matching TRBD2 (6 bases). There are 12 residues in the CDR3. CDR1 is LGHNA, CDR2 YNFKEQ, per germline. Trimming cost V 1 base and J 9 bases, with 7 bases left between them. CDR3 sequence (DNA): TGTGCCAGCAGCCAAGCCGGGGGTGAGCAGTTCTTC. Encoded protein: CASSQAGGEQFF.

This clonotype was detected a few times. The V call is TRBV28, the J call TRBJ1-2; 7 bases fit TRBD1. The CDR3 is made up of 10 amino acids. Trimming at V came to 8 bases and at J to 8 bases, leaving 2 bases not matched to a gene. Germline CDR1 reads MDHEN; CDR2 reads SYDVKM. The CDR3 DNA sequence: TGTGCCAGCTGGGACAGAGGCTACACCTTC. Residues: CASWDRGYTF.

This clonotype showed up many times. The chain is built from TRBV6-4 and TRBJ2-3; 12 positions agree with TRBD2. Germline CDR1 MRHNA, CDR2 SNTAGT. The trim removed 3 bases at V and 6 bases at J, leaving 7 bases unmatched. The CDR3 is made up of 16 amino acids. The CDR3 is CASSESSGGAMDTQYF. For the CDR3, the DNA is TGTGCCAGCAGTGAGTCTAGCGGGGGGGCCATGGATACGCAGTATTTT.

Worth noting for this clonotype: This sequence may be a read error, since a much larger clone differs from it by one base. This sequence joins TRBV6-2 or TRBV6-3 and TRBJ2-5; D might be TRBD2 (5 bases). This CDR3 contains 14 residues. The germline V gene has CDR1 MNHEY and CDR2 SVGEGT. DNA for the CDR3: TGTGCCAACAGTTACGGGGTAGCGCAAGAGACCCAGTACTTC. Protein sequence: CANSYGVAQETQYF.

This clonotype was seen ten or more times. The chain carries TRBV14 and TRBJ2-2; the match to TRBD2 covers 7 bases. Losses at the gene ends were 7 bases for V and 5 bases for J; bases not matched to a gene: 10. The V gene's germline CDR1 is SGHDN and CDR2 FVKESK. The CDR3 runs 15 residues. The DNA of the CDR3 is TGTGCCAGCACCTTTGGACTAGTAGAGACCGGGGAGCTGTTTTTT. Translated, it gives CASTFGLVETGELFF.

This chain connects TRBV30 to TRBJ1-5, with D unresolved. The CDR3 length is 12 residues. Germline V gene sequence: CDR1 GTSNPN, CDR2 SVGIG (reference sequence). The V end lost 0 bases, the J end lost 11 bases, and 11 bases lay between the germline ends. For the CDR3, the DNA is TGTGCCTGGAGTGTCCCGGCCGGAACCCAGCATTTT. Protein product: CAWSVPAGTQHF.

The chain is built from TRBV30 and TRBJ2-6; TRBD2 matches 7 bases. Germline CDR1 GTSNPN, CDR2 SVGIG (reference sequence). The CDR3 has 15 amino acids. The junction had 1 base not matched to a gene; V was cut back by 1 base and J by 1 base. The CDR3 sequence is CAWSEGGSGANVLTF. For the CDR3, the DNA is TGTGCCTGGAGTGAGGGAGGGTCTGGGGCCAACGTCCTGACTTTC.

Ten or more counts support this clonotype. The gene calls are TRBV20-1 and TRBJ2-7, with 8 bases that match TRBD2. The germline V gene encodes CDR1 DFQATT and CDR2 SNEGSKA (reference sequence). CDR3 size: 13 residues. V gave up 6 bases and J gave up 2 bases; unmatched junction bases: 6. The CDR3 sequence: CSARSGAPYEQYF. Here the CDR3 DNA reads TGCAGTGCCCGTAGCGGGGCCCCCTACGAGCAGTACTTC.

In its sample, this clonotype was seen many times. The chain has TRBV27 and TRBJ1-5; 8 bases align to TRBD1. This CDR3 is built from 14 residues. J lost 3 bases, V lost 6 bases, and 4 bases had no gene match. Per germline, CDR1 MNHEY and CDR2 SMNVEV (reference sequence). The CDR3 DNA follows: TGTGCCAGCAGGCCAGGGGGCCCCAATCAGCCCCAGCATTTT. It yields the protein CASRPGGPNQPQHF.